This is a list of T cell receptor beta chains from one sample in a study of preoperative IRX-2 immunotherapy in early breast cancer. Sequenced by immunoSEQ multiplex PCR; TCRdb stores in-frame clones only, minus some. The sample holds 3,500 to 4,500 clones, around 80% seen once. Sequences were derived from tumor tissue, sampled before IRX-2 immunotherapy. The receptors derive from a human donor with breast cancer. Each CDR3 is given with its conserved first and last residue. The D gene is left open where the match is weak. Clone size is not always given. Where it is, it says once, few, many or a class for expanded clones.

abundance	v_gene	d_gene	j_gene	CDR3nt	CDR3aa
NA	TRBV5-1	TRBD2	TRBJ2-5	TGCGCCAGCAGCTGGGCTAGCGGGAACCAAGAGACCCAGTACTTC	CASSWASGNQETQYF
NA	TRBV15	TRBD2	TRBJ2-1	TGTGCCACCAGCTTTCGGACTAGCGGGAGAAATGAGCAGTTCTTC	CATSFRTSGRNEQFF
NA	TRBV30	NA	TRBJ2-1	TGTGCCTGGAGTGTAGGGTGGAGTCCCTACAATGAGCAGTTCTTC	CAWSVGWSPYNEQFF
once	TRBV7-8	NA	TRBJ2-3	TGTGCCAGCGTGGGGGTCAACACAGATACGCAGTATTTT	CASVGVNTDTQYF
NA	TRBV30	NA	TRBJ1-4	TGTGCCTGGAACGCAAAGACGGACGAAAATGAAAAACTGTTTTTT	CAWNAKTDENEKLFF
few	TRBV6-8	NA	TRBJ1-5	TGTGCCAGCAGTTTTCAGAGCAATCAGCCCCAGCATTTT	CASSFQSNQPQHF
NA	TRBV6-8	NA	TRBJ1-2	TGTGCCATCAGTCCGCGGGGGGCAGACTATGGCTACACCTTC	CAISPRGADYGYTF
NA	TRBV23-1	TRBD2	TRBJ2-3	TGCGCCAGCAGCTCGGGACTAGCGGGAGGGACAGATACGCAGTATTTT	CASSSGLAGGTDTQYF
NA	TRBV6-8	TRBD1	TRBJ1-2	TGTGCCAGCAGTTCCCACGACAGGGCAGGCTACACCTTC	CASSSHDRAGYTF
NA	TRBV18	TRBD1	TRBJ2-7	TGTGCCAGCTCCCCCGGGACAGTGGTGGTCCACTCCTACGAGCAGTACTTC	CASSPGTVVVHSYEQYF
NA	TRBV6-8	TRBD1	TRBJ2-6	TGTGCCAGCAGGACGGGACAGGGACACTCTGGGGCCAACGTCCTGACTTTC	CASRTGQGHSGANVLTF
few	TRBV7-2	NA	TRBJ1-1	TGTGCCAGCAGTCAAGACAGAATCCTTGAAGCTTTCTTT	CASSQDRILEAFF
NA	TRBV6-8	TRBD2	TRBJ2-1	TGTGCCATCCCCTCGGGGGGCAATGAGCAGTTCTTC	CAIPSGGNEQFF
NA	TRBV19	NA	TRBJ2-7	TGTGCCAGTAGTCCTGGCGGAGACCGGGGCTCCTACGAGCAGTACTTC	CASSPGGDRGSYEQYF
NA	TRBV29-1	NA	TRBJ2-7	TGCAGCGTTGGGGTGGGGCCGTACGAGCAGTACTTC	CSVGVGPYEQYF
NA	TRBV6-8	NA	TRBJ1-2	TGTGCCAGCAGTACCTACCGGACGGACTATGGCTACACCTTC	CASSTYRTDYGYTF
once	TRBV5-1	TRBD1	TRBJ1-1	TGCGCCAGCAGCACTAGACAGGGAGGAAGTACTGAAGCTTTCTTT	CASSTRQGGSTEAFF
few	TRBV10-3	TRBD2	TRBJ2-7	TGTGCCATCAGTGAGTCGAGGACTAGCGGGATTGACTACGAGCAGTACTTC	CAISESRTSGIDYEQYF
NA	TRBV28	NA	TRBJ1-2	TGTGCCAGCACACTATTAAACAATTGGGGATATGGCTACACCTTC	CASTLLNNWGYGYTF
NA	TRBV6-8	TRBD1	TRBJ2-3	TGTGCCATCAGTGCGGGACAGGCCACAGATACGCAGTATTTT	CAISAGQATDTQYF
NA	TRBV5-1	TRBD1	TRBJ2-2	TGCGCCAGCAGCCCCGAGGGGACAGCGAACACCGGGGAGCTGTTTTTT	CASSPEGTANTGELFF
NA	TRBV19	NA	TRBJ1-5	TGTGCCAGTAGTATAGGGAGACAGCAAAATCAGCCCCAGCATTTT	CASSIGRQQNQPQHF
NA	TRBV11-3	TRBD2	TRBJ2-5	TGTGCCAGCAGCTTAGAAGGACTAGCGGGTCTCGAGACCCAGTACTTC	CASSLEGLAGLETQYF
NA	TRBV10-3	NA	TRBJ2-1	TGTGCCATCAGTGAGTCCCTCCGGTCGAGCTCCTACAATGAGCAGTTCTTC	CAISESLRSSSYNEQFF
once	TRBV1	NA	TRBJ2-7	TGCGCCAGCAGCCAAGGCTTGGCGGGAGGATCCTACGAGCAGTACTTC	CASSQGLAGGSYEQYF
NA	TRBV6-8	TRBD1	TRBJ1-2	TGTGCCAGCAGTTGGGACAGGCTAAACTATGGCTACACCTTC	CASSWDRLNYGYTF
large	TRBV11-3	TRBD1	TRBJ2-4	TGTGCCAGCAGCGTCGGACAGGGGACCAAAAACATTCAGTACTTC	CASSVGQGTKNIQYF
NA	TRBV6-8	TRBD1	TRBJ2-2	TGTGCCATCAGTGCCCTGACGAGGGACAGTAAAGCGAACACCGGGGAGCTGTTTTTT	CAISALTRDSKANTGELFF
few	TRBV5-1	NA	TRBJ1-1	TGCGCCAGCAGCTTGGATCGGGGCATGAACACTGAAGCTTTCTTT	CASSLDRGMNTEAFF
NA	TRBV23-1	TRBD1	TRBJ1-2	TGCGCCAGCAGCTCACAGGGGGCTGAGGGCTACACCTTC	CASSSQGAEGYTF
once	TRBV10-2	NA	TRBJ2-4	TGCGCCAGCACGGAGATAGCCAAAAACATTCAGTACTTC	CASTEIAKNIQYF
few	TRBV11-3	TRBD1	TRBJ1-1	TGTGCCAGCAGCCTTGGGACAGGGGGCTGGAACACTGAAGCTTTCTTT	CASSLGTGGWNTEAFF
NA	TRBV5-1	TRBD1	TRBJ1-1	TGCGCCAGCACTCGACAGGGTCCGAACACTGAAGCTTTCTTT	CASTRQGPNTEAFF
NA	TRBV7-1	NA	TRBJ1-1	TGTGCCAGCAGCCGTGGACAATTGTACATGAACACTGAAGCTTTCTTT	CASSRGQLYMNTEAFF
once	TRBV28	NA	TRBJ2-7	TGTGCCAGCAGCCCAGGGAGGTGGGGCGAGCAGTACTTC	CASSPGRWGEQYF
once	TRBV19	TRBD1	TRBJ2-7	TGTGCCAGTAGTATCGCCGGGACAGGGGGCTACGAGCAGTACTTC	CASSIAGTGGYEQYF
NA	TRBV30	NA	TRBJ1-6	TGTGCCTGGAGACGGATGGCCATCTCCTATAATTCACCCCTCCACTTT	CAWRRMAISYNSPLHF
NA	TRBV6-8	NA	TRBJ2-1	TGTGCCAGCAGTTACACCACCCCAGCTAGCAGGAGAAGCATCGGTGAGCAGTTCTTC	CASSYTTPASRRSIGEQFF
NA	TRBV9	TRBD1	TRBJ1-1	TGTGCCAGTCAAGGGACAGGGGATGCAGCTTTCTTT	CASQGTGDAAFF
NA	TRBV6-4	NA	TRBJ1-6	TGTGCCAGCAGTAGTCTTCGCTGGACCCTCCACTTT	CASSSLRWTLHF
once	TRBV11-3	TRBD1	TRBJ1-2	TGTGCCAGCAGCACAAACCGGGACAGCGACCTCTATGGCTACACCTTC	CASSTNRDSDLYGYTF
NA	TRBV11-3	NA	TRBJ1-5	TGTGCCAGCAGCACGAGACAGTCCGAGGGTCAGCCCCAGCATTTT	CASSTRQSEGQPQHF
NA	TRBV18	NA	TRBJ2-2	TGTGCCAGCTCACCACCGTCTAGGGTAGACACCGGGGAGCTGTTTTTT	CASSPPSRVDTGELFF
NA	TRBV7-1	NA	TRBJ2-3	TGTGCCAGCAGACCGGGACCGAACACAGATACGCAGTATTTT	CASRPGPNTDTQYF
NA	TRBV11-3	TRBD2	TRBJ2-7	TGTGTCAGCAGCTCCCCGGGACTAGCGATGAGCTCCTACGAGCAGTACTTC	CVSSSPGLAMSSYEQYF
NA	TRBV6-8	TRBD2	TRBJ2-7	TGTGCCAGCAGTTACTACGGGACTAGCGGGGTCTACGAGCAGTACTTC	CASSYYGTSGVYEQYF